The rows below give T cell receptor beta chains drawn from one sample of a study of response to subunit inactivated influenza vaccine. TCRdb called the RT-PCR reads again in MiXCR, with one record for every CDR3 protein. The data hold around 530,000 distinct CDR3 sequences, with approximately 17% observed a single time. The sequenced sample was CD4+ T cells sorted from PBMCs, obtained around 25 months after vaccination. Receptors were obtained from a man aged 45 to 75 who received an inactivated influenza vaccine. Both conserved end residues are part of each CDR3. A D gene is named only where the DNA matches it firmly. Only some rows state a clone size, as once, few, many or a class for expanded clones.

d_call: .
clone_size: few
v_call: TRBV24-1
j_call: TRBJ2-1
cdr3_nt: TGTGCCACCAGTGACTATAGCGGAAGCTCCTACAATGAGCAGTTCTTC
cdr3_aa: CATSDYSGSSYNEQFF

d_call: TRBD1
clone_size: .
v_call: TRBV5-1
j_call: TRBJ1-4
cdr3_nt: TGCGCCAGCAACACAGGGGAGGTTGGTGAAAAACTGTTTTTT
cdr3_aa: CASNTGEVGEKLFF

d_call: .
clone_size: .
v_call: TRBV27
j_call: TRBJ2-7
cdr3_nt: TGTGCCAGCGGCCAAGACTCCTACGAGCAGTACTTC
cdr3_aa: CASGQDSYEQYF

d_call: TRBD2
clone_size: many
v_call: TRBV7-8
j_call: TRBJ2-7
cdr3_nt: TGTGCCAGCAGCTCCCAAAGAGTCGCGGGGGGAAACTCCTACGAGCAGTACTTC
cdr3_aa: CASSSQRVAGGNSYEQYF

d_call: TRBD1
clone_size: few
v_call: TRBV19
j_call: TRBJ2-2
cdr3_nt: TGTGCCAGTAGGACGCTGCGACAGGGGAACACCGGGGAGCTGTTTTTT
cdr3_aa: CASRTLRQGNTGELFF

d_call: TRBD2
clone_size: few
v_call: TRBV20-1
j_call: TRBJ2-2
cdr3_nt: TGCAGTGCCAGGGAGATAGCGGGAGTGAACACCGGGGAGCTGTTTTTT
cdr3_aa: CSAREIAGVNTGELFF

d_call: .
clone_size: .
v_call: TRBV28
j_call: TRBJ2-7
cdr3_nt: TGTGCCAGCAGTTTATACCCTATCAGCTACGAGCAGTACTTC
cdr3_aa: CASSLYPISYEQYF

d_call: .
clone_size: .
v_call: TRBV29-1
j_call: TRBJ2-5
cdr3_nt: TGCAGCGTTGAGGTAATCAGGGGACAAGAGACCCAGTACTTC
cdr3_aa: CSVEVIRGQETQYF

d_call: .
clone_size: .
v_call: TRBV5-5
j_call: TRBJ1-1
cdr3_nt: TGTGCCAGCAGCCAGTTGGGTGAAGGGCTTAACACTGAAGCTTTCTTT
cdr3_aa: CASSQLGEGLNTEAFF

d_call: .
clone_size: few
v_call: TRBV3-1
j_call: TRBJ2-7
cdr3_nt: TGTGCCAGCAGCAAGGCCTCCGGGCGACAATACGAGCAGTACTTC
cdr3_aa: CASSKASGRQYEQYF

d_call: TRBD1
clone_size: .
v_call: TRBV12-3/TRBV12-4
j_call: TRBJ2-7
cdr3_nt: TGTGCCAGCAATGACAGGGGGCGGGGGTACGAGCAGTACTTC
cdr3_aa: CASNDRGRGYEQYF

d_call: .
clone_size: .
v_call: TRBV9
j_call: TRBJ2-6
cdr3_nt: TGTGCCAGCAGCGTAACGTTGGGGGCCAACGTCCTGACTTTC
cdr3_aa: CASSVTLGANVLTF

d_call: .
clone_size: few
v_call: TRBV19
j_call: TRBJ1-1
cdr3_nt: TGTGCCAGTAGTATTGTCGGGACACCCACTGAAGCTTTCTTT
cdr3_aa: CASSIVGTPTEAFF

d_call: .
clone_size: few
v_call: TRBV19
j_call: TRBJ1-5
cdr3_nt: TGTGCCACCGATTGGGGGAATCAGCCCCAGCATTTT
cdr3_aa: CATDWGNQPQHF

d_call: .
clone_size: few
v_call: TRBV6-5
j_call: TRBJ1-2
cdr3_nt: TGTGCCAGCAGTTACTCTGGCGGAAAGAACTATGGCTACACCTTC
cdr3_aa: CASSYSGGKNYGYTF

d_call: .
clone_size: .
v_call: TRBV30
j_call: TRBJ2-1
cdr3_nt: TGTGCCTGGAACAGATTCCCGGACCCGAATGAGCAGTTCTTC
cdr3_aa: CAWNRFPDPNEQFF